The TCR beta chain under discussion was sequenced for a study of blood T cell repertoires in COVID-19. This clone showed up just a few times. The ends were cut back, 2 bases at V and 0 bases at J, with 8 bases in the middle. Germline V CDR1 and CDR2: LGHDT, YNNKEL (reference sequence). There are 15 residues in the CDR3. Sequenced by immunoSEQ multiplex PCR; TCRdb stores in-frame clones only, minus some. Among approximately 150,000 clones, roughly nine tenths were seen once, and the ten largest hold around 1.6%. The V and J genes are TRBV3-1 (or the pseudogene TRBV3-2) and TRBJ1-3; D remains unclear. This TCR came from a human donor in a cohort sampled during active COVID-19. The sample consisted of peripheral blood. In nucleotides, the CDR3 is TGTGCCAGCAGCCAACGGGAAAGCTCTGGAAACACCATATATTTT. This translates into CASSQRESSGNTIYF.